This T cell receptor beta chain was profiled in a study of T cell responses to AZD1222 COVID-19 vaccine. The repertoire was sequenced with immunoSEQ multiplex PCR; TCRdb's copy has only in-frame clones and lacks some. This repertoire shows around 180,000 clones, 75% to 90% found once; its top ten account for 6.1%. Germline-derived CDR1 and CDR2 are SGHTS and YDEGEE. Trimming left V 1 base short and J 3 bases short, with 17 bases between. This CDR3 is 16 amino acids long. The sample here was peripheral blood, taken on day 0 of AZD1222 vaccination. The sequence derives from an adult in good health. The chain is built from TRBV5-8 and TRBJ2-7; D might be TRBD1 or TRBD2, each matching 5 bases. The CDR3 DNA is TGTGCCAGCAGCTTGCGGGGCTCCAACATCATCTACGAGCAGTACTTC. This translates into CASSLRGSNIIYEQYF.